These T cell receptor beta chains were read from a single sample in a study of OX40 agonist ivuxolimab in advanced cancers. Sequenced by immunoSEQ multiplex PCR; TCRdb stores in-frame clones only, minus some. The sample includes tens of thousands of clones, more than 80% seen only once; the top ten take about 20%. Material: CD4+ or CD8+ T cells sorted from blood, obtained in a trial of the OX40 agonist ivuxolimab. The receptors derive from an adult with an advanced solid tumor such as melanoma, head and neck, liver or kidney cancer. Each CDR3 is given without its conserved first and last residue. A D gene is named only where the DNA matches it firmly.

v_gene	j_gene	d_gene	CDR3aa
TRBV6-1	TRBJ2-5	-	ASSEQGPRQETQY
TRBV29-1	TRBJ1-1	-	SVRPGTSATEAF
TRBV6-5	TRBJ1-2	-	ASSEYWAYGYT
TRBV29-1	TRBJ1-1	-	SAGMANTEAF
TRBV28	TRBJ2-7	-	ASSFYSGTSYEQY
TRBV5-5	TRBJ1-3	-	ASSVGPGGNTIY
TRBV7-9	TRBJ1-3	-	ASSLAIGNTIY
TRBV5-6	TRBJ1-2	-	ASSLSGGNYGYT
TRBV4-2	TRBJ2-7	TRBD1	ASSQVYGPPGQGANEQY
TRBV28	TRBJ1-3	-	ASSPYNGNTIY
TRBV21-1	TRBJ1-6	-	ASSKDASYNSPLH
TRBV28	TRBJ2-5	-	ASSQETQY
TRBV10-3	TRBJ2-1	TRBD2	AISESGLSRGLGANEQF
TRBV16	TRBJ1-2	TRBD1	ASSQPYTGEDGYT
TRBV18	TRBJ2-1	TRBD1	ASSPQTGGSYNEQF
TRBV19	TRBJ1-5	TRBD1	ASSKGGQGATRQPQH
TRBV7-8	TRBJ1-1	-	ASSLIRQGEAF
TRBV5-6	TRBJ2-3	-	ASSFAGRADTQY
TRBV2	TRBJ1-5	-	ASSPTYSNQPQH
TRBV10-3	TRBJ1-2	TRBD1	AISEFNRGLLNYGYT
TRBV7-3	TRBJ1-6	-	ASSQTWSSPLH